These 16 T cell receptor beta chains were all obtained from the same sample, sequenced in a study of cytomegalovirus exposure and HLA in healthy donors. This PCR relied on a set of 60 Vbeta primers and 13 Jbeta primers. Measured with immunoSEQ multiplex PCR; TCRdb has only the in-frame clones, and not every one. Altogether roughly 100,000 clones are present, just over 70% being singletons, with the ten largest covering 0.79%. The specimen sequenced was PBMCs. These receptors were taken from a boy aged 5 to 17 in good health and CMV-seronegative.

This clone occurred a few times. This chain links TRBV28 with TRBJ1-2; D possibly corresponds to TRBD1 (6 bases). The germline V gene encodes CDR1 MDHEN and CDR2 SYDVKM. The CDR3 runs 14 residues. Trimming shortened V by 4 bases and J by 2 bases, and 11 bases separated the two germline ends. The CDR3 DNA reads TGTGCCAGCAGTTGGGCAGGGGCAAACTATGGCTACACCTTC. This encodes CASSWAGANYGYTF.

V and J are TRBV4-1 and TRBJ2-7; D might be TRBD2 (6 bases). The germline V gene has CDR1 MGHRA and CDR2 YSYEKL. The CDR3 length is 17 residues. Trimming cost V 0 bases and J 0 bases, with 15 bases left between them. CDR3 nucleotide sequence: TGCGCCAGCAGCCAAGAATACAGCCGGCGGGGCTCCTACGAGCAGTACTTC. Translating it yields CASSQEYSRRGSYEQYF.

V and J are TRBV5-1 and TRBJ1-1; possible D gene TRBD1, 5 bases. This CDR3 is built from 14 residues. V shed 0 bases and J shed 1 base, with 7 bases lying between them. From germline, CDR1 is SGHRS and CDR2 YFSETQ. In nucleotides, the CDR3 is TGCGCCAGCAGCTTGGACGGGGGGAACACTGAAGCTTTCTTT. Translation: CASSLDGGNTEAFF.

J is TRBJ1-2 and V is TRBV29-1; D uncertain. Trimming pared 4 bases from V and 5 bases from J, leaving 8 bases between. Germline V gene lookup returns CDR1 SQVTM and CDR2 ANQGSEA. This CDR3 region has 11 residues. CDR3 loop: CSVGDLYGYTF. CDR3 DNA sequence: TGCAGCGTTGGAGATCTATATGGCTACACCTTC.

V is TRBV4-3 and J is TRBJ1-1, with D uncertain. The V gene lost 0 bases and the J gene lost 2 bases, with 16 bases spanning the gap. Germline V gene data show CDR1 as LGHNA and CDR2 as YSLEER. The CDR3 consists of 17 residues. CDR3 coding DNA: TGCGCCAGCAGCCAAGAAGGGTGGCGAGGGATAAACACTGAAGCTTTCTTT. Translating it yields CASSQEGWRGINTEAFF.

This clone occurred a few times. The gene calls are TRBV7-9 and TRBJ1-3; weak D call: TRBD1 (5 bases). This CDR3 contains 11 residues. Germline CDR1 and CDR2: SEHNR and FQNEAQ (reference sequence). V dropped 11 bases and J dropped 4 bases, with 9 bases sitting between them. CDR3 nucleotides: TGTGCCGGGCACAGGGGAAACACCATATATTTT. Protein product: CAGHRGNTIYF.

CDR3 region: CASSSGQGKFQPQHF. As DNA, the CDR3 is TGTGCCAGCAGCAGTGGACAGGGTAAATTTCAGCCCCAGCATTTT. The gene calls are TRBV7-2 and TRBJ1-5, with 8 bases identical to TRBD1. J was trimmed by 6 bases and V by 5 bases; bases with no gene match: 9. Germline assignment: CDR1 SGHTA and CDR2 FQGNSA. The CDR3 runs to 15 residues.

The V and J genes are TRBV10-3 and TRBJ2-7, with D possibly matching TRBD2 (6 bases). Germline V gene data show CDR1 as ENHRY and CDR2 as SYGVKD. The ends were cut back, 6 bases at V and 4 bases at J, with 16 bases in the middle. This CDR3 region has 14 residues. CDR3: CAISLGRGAYEQYF. CDR3 nucleotide sequence: TGTGCCATCAGCTTAGGGCGGGGTGCTTACGAGCAGTACTTC.

The chain is built from TRBV5-4 and TRBJ2-7, with 9 bases lining up with TRBD1. CDR1 SGHNT and CDR2 YYREEE come from the germline V gene (reference sequence). V shed 4 bases, J shed 3 bases, and the junction held 5 bases outside the gene matches. The CDR3 runs 14 residues. The CDR3 protein is CASSTRQGVYEQYF. In DNA form, the CDR3 reads TGTGCCAGCAGCACCAGACAGGGGGTCTACGAGCAGTACTTC.

The chain has TRBV19 and TRBJ2-7; 9 nucleotides align to TRBD1. Germline CDR1 LNHDA, CDR2 SQIVND (reference sequence). V shed 4 bases and J 0 bases; nucleotides not matched to a gene: 7. This CDR3 is 16 amino acids long. The DNA for the CDR3 is TGTGCCAGTAGTAGGACCGGGACAGGGCCCTCCTACGAGCAGTACTTC. Protein: CASSRTGTGPSYEQYF.

This clone was recorded only once. V gene TRBV27 combines with J gene TRBJ2-7, with D unclear. Between the trimmed V and J ends, which lost 5 bases and 2 bases, there was a span of 16 bases. Per germline, CDR1 MNHEY and CDR2 SMNVEV (reference sequence). The CDR3 runs to 15 residues. The CDR3 sequence: CASSPPGTVTYEQYF. CDR3 bases: TGTGCCAGCAGTCCGCCAGGAACTGTGACCTACGAGCAGTACTTC.

The chain combines TRBV15 with TRBJ2-1, with 15 bases fitting TRBD2. This CDR3 region has 17 residues. Germline-derived CDR1 and CDR2 are LNHNV and YYDKDF (reference sequence). Unmatched junction bases numbered 0, after V lost 1 base and J lost 2 bases. For the CDR3, the DNA is TGTGCCACCAGCAGAGGGACTAGCGGGAGGGCCTACAATGAGCAGTTCTTC. It yields the protein CATSRGTSGRAYNEQFF. The complete variable domain, with remaining parts taken from reference TRBV15 and TRBJ2-1, reads DAMVIQNPRYQVTQFGKPVTLSCSQTLNHNVMYWYQQKSSQAPKLLFHYYDKDFNNEADTPDNFQSRRPNTSFCFLDIRSPGLGDTAMYLCATSRGTSGRAYNEQFFGPGTRLTVL.

The chain combines TRBV5-1 with TRBJ1-1, with D possibly TRBD1 on 5 matching bases. Germline V CDR1 and CDR2: SGHRS, YFSETQ. The V end was cut by 4 bases, the J end by 1 base, with 8 bases between. The CDR3 sequence is 13 residues long. CDR3 bases: TGCGCCAGCAGCCTACAGGAGAACACTGAAGCTTTCTTT. Its protein product is CASSLQENTEAFF.

The chain employs TRBV25-1 and TRBJ2-5, with 9 bases aligning to TRBD1. The better agreement between TRBJ2-7 and the DNA end casts doubt on the J call. Germline V CDR1 and CDR2: MGHDK, SYGVNS. The CDR3 runs to 16 residues. The CDR3 DNA reads as TGTGCCAGCAGTAACGACGATAGGGACAGGGCCTACGAGCAGTACTTC. It yields the protein CASSNDDRDRAYEQYF.

This chain links TRBV28 with TRBJ1-1; D possibly corresponds to TRBD1 (5 bases). CDR1 and CDR2 from the germline V gene are MDHEN and SYDVKM. The CDR3 runs to 14 residues. V lost 3 bases to trimming and J lost 1 base, with 9 bases between them. CDR3: CASSFQGWNTEAFF. The CDR3 DNA follows: TGTGCCAGCAGTTTCCAGGGTTGGAACACTGAAGCTTTCTTT.

The gene calls are TRBV7-8 and TRBJ1-2, with D possibly TRBD1 on 5 matching bases. The CDR3 is made up of 15 amino acids. Trimming stripped 2 bases from V and 0 bases from J, with 10 bases between. CDR1 and CDR2 (germline): SGHVS, FQNEAQ. DNA of the CDR3: TGTGCCAGCAGCTTACTACAGGAGCCTAACTATGGCTACACCTTC. Translation gives CASSLLQEPNYGYTF.